This TCR beta chain originates from a study of blood T cell repertoires in COVID-19. In the study overall: Samples came from the United States, Italy and Spain, spanning acute and convalescent COVID-19. PBMCs, B-cell-depleted T cells, or T cells were the source of the cDNA or gDNA that made up the material.

Germline lookup yields CDR1 MGHRA and CDR2 YSYEKL. The CDR3 covers 16 residues. V was pared by 2 bases and J by 3 bases, with 17 bases between. In the source study's methods: Amplification with reference gene primers provided the estimates of nucleated cell counts. Data came from immunoSEQ multiplex PCR; TCRdb stores just in-frame clones and leaves some out. V and J calls and clone size are copied from that table; D and trimming were computed from the DNA. Seen here are about 290,000 clones, roughly 80% observed once, and the top ten hold around 4.1%. The sequence was obtained from a woman between 50 and 59 years old with active or convalescent COVID-19. The sequencing input was peripheral blood. The rearrangement uses TRBV4-1 and TRBJ2-7, with TRBD2 as a possible D gene (7 bases). This CDR3 is CASSQLGGLGGYEQYF. Here the CDR3 DNA reads TGCGCCAGCAGCCAACTAGGAGGACTAGGGGGCTACGAGCAGTACTTC.